Here is one T cell receptor beta chain with its context. This clonotype was detected ten times or more. Its antigen is still unknown. No much larger clone is present one base from it, and per-base qualities are unavailable. Trimming at the junction amounts to 3 bases on V and 3 bases on J, and the germline ends lie 12 bases apart. Looking up the germline V gene (reference sequence) yields CDR1 LNHDA and CDR2 SQIVND. Taken from cysteine to phenylalanine, the CDR3 has 15 residues. Just the 45-base CDR3 DNA is kept, in frame starting at base 1. Set within a cohort of healthcare workers in London, UK, this nested case-control study involved weekly PCR testing of nasopharyngeal swabs along with blood sampling. Healthcare workers were recruited between 23 and 31 March 2020, during the week of the UK lockdown, and were followed weekly for up to about 16 weeks. This sample is part of a study of early T cells in non-severe SARS-CoV-2 infection (dated by TCRdb to about 2021). Study-wide context: TCR sequencing used bulk RNA from unsorted whole blood, so alpha and beta chains could not be paired. Study-wide conclusions, independent of this receptor: VDJdb matching was skewed toward anti-spike CD8 responses, so virus-specific expansions were likely underestimated and private and CD4 specificities were missed.

Receptors were amplified or captured by 5' RACE. Instrument on record: NextSeq 500. To correct for sequencing error and PCR bias, the TCR library protocol tagged individual cDNA molecules with unique molecular identifiers. Sequencing covered both TCR alpha and beta chains, and within each sample the abundances of alpha and beta sequences were tightly co-correlated. The original pipeline was this. Decombinator V4 was used to perform V gene, J gene and CDR3 annotation of TCR sequences. Expanded TCRs were defined as changing significantly between any two time points under a Poisson model with p below 0.0001. TCR abundances were normalised to the total number of TCRs sequenced per sample and were expressed as counts per million. MAIT TCRs were defined by TRAV1-2 paired with TRAJ12, TRAJ20 or TRAJ33, and iNKT TCRs by TRAV10 paired with TRAJ18. VDJdb, accessed 1 November 2021, was searched for CMV, EBV and SARS-CoV-2 annotated TCRs, excluding TCRs annotated for multiple antigens. The raw public data were reprocessed by TCRdb itself: fastp quality trimming at Q25, MiXCR clonotype calling, in-frame beta chains only. Each CDR3 protein gets just one entry, which takes the most common genes and DNA from the rows behind it. TCRdb assigned the V and J calls; the authors' analysis was not used. For this sample there are 35,000 to 45,000 distinct CDR3 sequences; around 8% appear just once. Jointly, the top ten make up roughly an eighth of the sample.

Sequenced here: whole blood, sampled at baseline. The V and J genes are TRBV19 and TRBJ1-5; perhaps TRBD1 is the D gene, with 5 bases matching. This TCR was sampled from an adult who was a healthcare worker with PCR-confirmed SARS-CoV-2 infection or an uninfected control (not recorded which). CDR3 sequence: CASSISGRDNQPQHF. The nucleotide sequence reads TGTGCCAGTAGTATCTCCGGCAGGGACAATCAGCCCCAGCATTTT.